The 24 T cell receptor beta chains in this list originate from one sample, sequenced in a study of control samples from healthy donors and cancer patients. Libraries were prepared by immunoSEQ multiplex PCR; TCRdb keeps only in-frame clonotypes and omits some of them. The sample lists around 180,000 clones, 75% to 95% occurring once. Sequencing was carried out using blood. These receptors came from a woman aged 40 to 50 in good health.

This chain uses TRBV11-1 with TRBJ1-1; D is undetermined. Germline V gene data show CDR1 as SGHAT and CDR2 as FQDESV (reference sequence). The CDR3 sequence is 14 residues long. Deletions cut 5 bases from V and 0 bases from J, with 10 bases between. CDR3 in DNA: TGTGCCAGCAGCCAACCGGTCGTGAACACTGAAGCTTTCTTT. This encodes CASSQPVVNTEAFF.

This chain joins TRBV4-2 and TRBJ2-3; weak D call: TRBD2 (6 bases). This CDR3 has 16 residues. Trimming stripped 4 bases from V and 2 bases from J, with 16 bases between. The V gene's germline CDR1 is LGHNA and CDR2 YNFKEQ. For the CDR3, the DNA is TGTGCCAGCAGCCTGACGTCGGGGGTTACCACAGATACGCAGTATTTT. Protein sequence: CASSLTSGVTTDTQYF.

The CDR3 DNA reads as TGTGCCAGTAGTATCGGGCAGGCCACCAATCAGCCCCAGCATTTT. Translated: CASSIGQATNQPQHF. V usage is TRBV19 and J usage is TRBJ1-5; no clear D. CDR3 length: 15 residues. Trimming removed 3 bases from V and 3 bases from J, with 12 bases in between. The V gene's germline CDR1 is LNHDA and CDR2 SQIVND (reference sequence).

This clone was seen only a few times. Other nucleotide sequences from this sample produce the same CDR3. The chain is built from TRBV4-1 and TRBJ1-2; perhaps TRBD1 as D (6 bases). The CDR3 totals 15 residues. Germline assignment: CDR1 MGHRA and CDR2 YSYEKL. V lost 4 bases and J lost 2, with 14 bases in between. CDR3 protein: CASSLGQGPNYGYTF. In DNA, the CDR3 is TGCGCCAGCAGCCTGGGGCAGGGGCCAAACTATGGCTACACCTTC.

The chain couples TRBV3-1 (or the pseudogene TRBV3-2) to TRBJ2-2; TRBD1 aligns across 8 bases. The V gene end was trimmed by 2 bases and the J gene end by 5 bases; junction bases not matched to a gene: 7. Looked up from germline, CDR1 is LGHDT and CDR2 is YNNKEL (reference sequence). This CDR3 has 16 residues. The CDR3: CASSQQGAVGTGELFF. The CDR3 region has the DNA TGTGCCAGCAGCCAACAGGGGGCGGTTGGAACCGGGGAGCTGTTTTTT.

The CDR3 sequence is CASSLSYDPGELFF. Written as DNA, the CDR3 is TGTGCCAGCAGCTTAAGTTACGACCCCGGGGAGCTGTTTTTT. The chain employs TRBV7-9 and TRBJ2-2; D ambiguous. CDR1 and CDR2 (germline): SEHNR, FQNEAQ (reference sequence). The ends were cut back, 2 bases at V and 6 bases at J, with 10 bases in the middle. The CDR3 contains 14 residues.

V gene TRBV6-5 combines with J gene TRBJ1-2; D is perhaps TRBD1 (5 bases). This CDR3 is built from 13 residues. V was trimmed by 8 bases and J by 4 bases, leaving 14 bases between them. Germline V gives CDR1 MNHEY, CDR2 SVGAGI. This chain's CDR3 is CASEIGHSYGYTF. CDR3 nucleotide sequence: TGTGCCAGCGAGATTGGACATTCCTATGGCTACACCTTC.

The CDR3 protein is CASSTEGGQGYNEQFF. DNA of the CDR3: TGTGCCAGCAGCACCGAGGGGGGACAGGGGTACAATGAGCAGTTCTTC. The V and J genes are TRBV9 and TRBJ2-1; 10 nucleotides match TRBD1. V dropped 4 bases and J dropped 4; count of bases not matched to a gene: 8. Looked up from germline, CDR1 is SGDLS and CDR2 is YYNGEE. The CDR3 totals 16 residues. Full variable domain (remainder filled in from reference TRBV9 and TRBJ2-1): DSGVTQTPKHLITATGQRVTLRCSPRSGDLSVYWYQQSLDQGLQFLIQYYNGEERAKGNILERFSAQQFPDLHSELNLSSLELGDSALYFCASSTEGGQGYNEQFFGPGTRLTVL.

The count of this clone is one. The J gene is TRBJ2-3, the V gene TRBV5-1; D is unclear. The CDR3 totals 15 residues. V gave up 0 bases and J gave up 2 bases, with 10 bases separating them. Germline V CDR1 and CDR2: SGHRS, YFSETQ. CDR3 region: CASSLVGGYTDTQYF. The CDR3 DNA reads as TGCGCCAGCAGCTTGGTAGGTGGTTACACAGATACGCAGTATTTT.

This chain joins TRBV18 and TRBJ2-7, with TRBD1 matching over 7 bases. Germline assignment: CDR1 KGHSH and CDR2 LQKENI. The V gene end was trimmed by 6 bases and the J gene end by 3 bases; junction bases not matched to a gene: 11. The CDR3 runs 15 residues. CDR3 residues: CASSRGQVGSYEQYF. The CDR3 DNA reads TGTGCCAGCTCCCGCGGACAGGTTGGAAGCTACGAGCAGTACTTC.

This sequence joins TRBV28 and TRBJ1-4; 7 bases match TRBD1. Per the germline V gene, CDR1 is MDHEN and CDR2 is SYDVKM. The CDR3 is made up of 16 amino acids. The V segment lost 5 bases and the J segment 0 bases; nucleotides outside the gene matches: 6. The CDR3 DNA reads as TGTGCCAGCAGTACAAGGGACAGCGCAACTAATGAAAAACTGTTTTTT. Translating gives CASSTRDSATNEKLFF.

V usage is TRBV2 and J usage is TRBJ1-2; D not resolved. The CDR3 has 12 amino acids. Germline V lookup: CDR1 SNHLY, CDR2 FYNNEI. Trimming took off 3 bases at V and 8 bases at J, with 10 bases between the two ends. The CDR3 DNA sequence: TGTGCCAGCAGTGACTTGGCATGGGGCTACACCTTC. This encodes CASSDLAWGYTF.

The chain uses TRBV19 and TRBJ1-4, with 7 nucleotides matching TRBD1. V shed 5 bases, J shed 8 bases, and the junction held 8 bases outside the gene matches. Germline assignment: CDR1 LNHDA and CDR2 SQIVND (reference sequence). The CDR3 is made up of 14 amino acids. The CDR3 DNA reads TGTGCCAGTAGTGTCGACAGGGTGAGAGAAAAACTGTTTTTT. Translating gives CASSVDRVREKLFF.

The chain joins TRBV2 to TRBJ1-3; no definite D call. Germline V gene lookup returns CDR1 SNHLY and CDR2 FYNNEI. This CDR3 is built from 14 residues. V dropped 8 bases and J dropped 4 bases, with 15 bases sitting between them. The CDR3 loop is CASVRLSGGNTIYF. As DNA, the CDR3 is TGTGCCAGCGTGCGCCTCTCGGGCGGAAACACCATATATTTT.

This clone was picked up one time. This chain connects TRBV28 to TRBJ2-5, with 10 nucleotides matching TRBD2. V was clipped by 6 bases and J by 5 bases; unmatched bases: 15. CDR3 length equals 17 residues. Germline V gene lookup returns CDR1 MDHEN and CDR2 SYDVKM. CDR3 region: CASSGAGGATSGETQYF. Here the CDR3 DNA reads TGTGCCAGCAGCGGAGCGGGGGGGGCTACCTCGGGCGAGACCCAGTACTTC. Looking up the rest from reference TRBV28 and TRBJ2-5 gives the full variable domain: DVKVTQSSRYLVKRTGEKVFLECVQDMDHENMFWYRQDPGLGLRLIYFSYDVKMKEKGDIPEGYSVSREKKERFSLILESASTNQTSMYLCASSGAGGATSGETQYFGPGTRLLVL.

The chain combines TRBV4-1 with TRBJ2-7; the match to TRBD1 covers 8 bases. The germline V gene has CDR1 MGHRA and CDR2 YSYEKL. V was clipped by 4 bases and J by 6 bases; unmatched bases: 2. The CDR3 runs to 12 residues. The CDR3 DNA follows: TGCGCCAGCAGCCTTGGACAGGGCGAGCAGTACTTC. This encodes CASSLGQGEQYF.

The chain combines TRBV29-1 with TRBJ2-2; D ambiguous. V was pared by 5 bases and J by 3 bases, with 1 base between. The CDR3 runs 10 residues. Germline V gene lookup returns CDR1 SQVTM and CDR2 ANQGSEA. CDR3 region: CSVYTGELFF. CDR3 DNA: TGCAGCGTTTACACCGGGGAGCTGTTTTTT.

The chain carries TRBV6-2 or TRBV6-3 and TRBJ2-3; D remains unclear. The CDR3 runs 15 residues. The V and J ends lost 6 bases and 0 bases respectively, with 13 bases between them. CDR1 is MNHEY, CDR2 SVGEGT, per germline. The CDR3 sequence: CASSQPHSSTDTQYF. CDR3 bases: TGTGCCAGCAGCCAACCCCACAGTAGCACAGATACGCAGTATTTT.

The chain couples TRBV7-9 to TRBJ1-1; TRBD1 might be the D (5 bases). This CDR3 is built from 14 residues. V was trimmed by 5 bases and J by 4 bases, leaving 14 bases between them. Germline V gene sequence: CDR1 SEHNR, CDR2 FQNEAQ (reference sequence). Here the CDR3 DNA reads TGTGCCAGCAGCGCCCAGGGATTGTCCACTGAAGCTTTCTTT. Residues: CASSAQGLSTEAFF. Full variable domain (remainder filled in from reference TRBV7-9 and TRBJ1-1): DTGVSQNPRHKITKRGQNVTFRCDPISEHNRLYWYRQTLGQGPEFLTYFQNEAQLEKSRLLSDRFSAERPKGSFSTLEIQRTEQGDSAMYLCASSAQGLSTEAFFGQGTRLTVV.

The genes are TRBV7-9 and TRBJ1-1; D call uncertain. This CDR3 has 12 residues. In germline, CDR1 is SEHNR, CDR2 FQNEAQ (reference sequence). Trimming cost V 3 bases and J 3 bases, with 5 bases left between them. This CDR3 is CASSLWDTEAFF. DNA for the CDR3: TGTGCCAGCAGCTTGTGGGACACTGAAGCTTTCTTT.

In this sample, this clone turned up once. The chain uses TRBV18 and TRBJ2-2; 7 nucleotides match TRBD2. CDR1 is KGHSH and CDR2 is LQKENI in the germline V gene. Unmatched junction bases numbered 7, after V lost 0 bases and J lost 0 bases. This CDR3 has 18 residues. The CDR3 is CASSPPRGGYSNTGELFF. The CDR3 DNA is TGTGCCAGCTCACCACCTCGCGGGGGATACTCGAACACCGGGGAGCTGTTTTTT. Filled out from reference TRBV18 and TRBJ2-2, the complete variable domain reads NAGVMQNPRHLVRRRGQEARLRCSPMKGHSHVYWYRQLPEEGLKFMVYLQKENIIDESGMPKERFSAEFPKEGPSILRIQQVVRGDSAAYFCASSPPRGGYSNTGELFFGEGSRLTVL.

V gene TRBV7-9 combines with J gene TRBJ1-4; no clear D. From germline, CDR1 is SEHNR and CDR2 FQNEAQ (reference sequence). V was cut by 5 bases and J by 7 bases, with 11 bases left in between. The CDR3 runs to 13 residues. CDR3 in DNA: TGTGCCAGCAGCCCCCGTTCAGGTGAAAAACTGTTTTTT. Translating it yields CASSPRSGEKLFF.

This clone occurred once. The chain uses TRBV6-5 and TRBJ1-2; D gene unclear. The CDR3 totals 14 residues. V was pared by 7 bases and J by 7 bases, with 19 bases between. The germline V gene has CDR1 MNHEY and CDR2 SVGAGI. CDR3 region: CASTLGTAFSGYTF. DNA of the CDR3: TGTGCCAGCACCCTGGGCACGGCCTTTTCTGGCTACACCTTC.

The chain recombines TRBV11-3 with TRBJ1-1; unclear D gene. Germline V lookup: CDR1 SGHNT, CDR2 YENEEA. V lost 0 bases, J lost 1 base, and 6 bases lay in between. CDR3 size: 14 residues. For the CDR3, the DNA is TGTGCCAGCAGCTTAGACCCCACGAACACTGAAGCTTTCTTT. Amino acid sequence: CASSLDPTNTEAFF.